The sample holds a few counts of the clone carrying this T cell receptor beta chain. The antigen is undetermined. This record comes from a study of OX40 agonist ivuxolimab in advanced cancers. Looking at the study overall: Administration of intravenous ivuxolimab to patients occurred every 2 weeks at 0.01 to 10 mg/kg. Three partial responders included one hepatocellular carcinoma patient and two cutaneous melanoma patients.

Unmatched junction bases numbered 7, after V lost 5 bases and J lost 2 bases. The CDR3 is 14 amino acids. Germline CDR1 SGHRS, CDR2 YFSETQ. The table came from immunoSEQ multiplex PCR; TCRdb's copy has only in-frame clones and leaves some out. The sample has tens of thousands of clones, about 82% seen once; the top ten hold about 3%. Findings and caveats of the study: Compared with CD4+, CD8+ T cells on average had more expanded clones. Circulating CD4+ and CD8+ T cells showed clonal expansion by week 6 at 0.1 to 3.0 mg/kg.

The genes are TRBV5-1 and TRBJ2-7, with TRBD1 matching 7 bases. The TCR was taken from an adult with an advanced solid tumor such as melanoma, head and neck, liver or kidney cancer. This sample comprised CD4+ or CD8+ T cells sorted from blood, obtained in a trial of the OX40 agonist ivuxolimab. For the CDR3, the DNA is TGCGCCAGCAGTTACAGGGGATCCACCTACGAGCAGTACTTC. Translating it yields CASSYRGSTYEQYF.